This T cell receptor (beta chain) originates from a study of T cell repertoires in cytomegalovirus infection. At the level of the study: CMV infection plus the matching HLA type was flagged by public TCR beta signatures. Regarding the study as a whole: The cumulative frequency of public TCR beta families identified carriers of CMV plus the relevant HLA. In two of eight donors, the top clonotype was HLA-C-restricted CMV-specific.

This clonotype turned up a few times. The antigen is not known. In TCRdb, the reads were re-called with MiXCR into one record per CDR3 protein. This sample has 54,000 or so distinct CDR3 sequences, with more than 25% found just once. The sample taken for sequencing was PBMCs, sequenced either directly or after in vitro stimulation (not recorded which). This TCR was sampled from a human donor in good health (CMV status not recorded). Some clones in this sample may be carry-over from other donors' samples.

This CDR3 is CASRPPGAADTQYF. CDR3 coding DNA: TGTGCCAGCAGGCCCCCCGGGGCCGCAGATACGCAGTATTTT. The rearrangement joins TRBV7-9 to TRBJ2-3, with D perhaps matching TRBD1 or TRBD2 (5 bases each). Germline V gene lookup returns CDR1 SEHNR and CDR2 FQNEAQ (reference sequence). V lost 6 bases to trimming and J lost 4 bases, with 14 bases between them. The CDR3 has 14 amino acids.